There are a few counts of the clone carrying this TCR beta chain. Its antigen is still unknown. These data come from a study of identical twins. Addition of a universal primer site occurred through template switching, and cDNA carried unique molecular identifiers. TCRdb processed the 5' RACE reads anew with MiXCR; each CDR3 protein has one entry. The sample consists of hundreds of thousands of distinct CDR3 sequences, around 8.3% of them appearing once. Everyone who donated was a healthy Caucasian. CDR3 length: 14 amino acids. V lost 6 bases and J lost 1, with 13 bases in between. Per germline, CDR1 DFQATT and CDR2 SNEGSKA (reference sequence). Regarding the study as a whole: Invariant T cells like MAIT and iNKT could partly confound the zero-insertion analyses.

The data were also submitted as part of a second study, on yellow fever vaccine responses in identical twins.

This sequence was found in a woman aged 18-29 years in good health. The V call is TRBV20-1, the J call TRBJ2-1; D not resolved. Sequencing was performed on PBMCs. This CDR3 reads CSATLSVSYNEQFF. CDR3 bases: TGCAGTGCCACTCTAAGCGTGTCCTACAATGAGCAGTTCTTC.